The 29 T cell receptor beta chains reported below all come from one sample, sequenced in a study of spatial heterogeneity in lung cancer. TCRdb reprocessed the 5' RACE reads via MiXCR and lists one record per CDR3 protein. The sample has about 120,000 distinct CDR3 sequences, more than 9% seen once. Noted time point: blood at routine non-recurrence follow-up after resection. No cell sorting; template was whole RNA from tumor, lung tissue or PBMC. The material was PBMCs, obtained at follow-up. The receptors here all came from a male donor with early-stage non-small cell lung cancer.

This chain uses TRBV7-9 with TRBJ2-7; TRBD2 agrees at 7 bases. CDR1 is SEHNR and CDR2 is FQNEAQ in the germline V gene (reference sequence). The CDR3 is made up of 14 amino acids. Unmatched junction bases numbered 5, after V lost 5 bases and J lost 1 base. CDR3 residues: CASSPSGGSYEQYF. DNA of the CDR3: TGTGCCAGCAGCCCGTCGGGAGGATCCTACGAGCAGTACTTC.

This clonotype has more than one count but fewer than ten. The J gene is TRBJ2-7, the V gene TRBV11-2; D not resolved. The CDR3 runs to 14 residues. Germline loops: CDR1 SGHAT, CDR2 FQNNGV. Trimming took 4 bases from V and 6 from J, leaving 16 bases between them. CDR3 region: CASSSNRAGVEQYF. CDR3 nucleotide sequence: TGTGCCAGCAGCTCGAACCGGGCCGGCGTCGAGCAGTACTTC. Variable domain in full (rest from reference TRBV11-2 and TRBJ2-7): EAGVAQSPRYKIIEKRQSVAFWCNPISGHATLYWYQQILGQGPKLLIQFQNNGVVDDSQLPKDRFSAERLKGVDSTLKIQPAKLEDSAVYLCASSSNRAGVEQYFGPGTRLTVT.

V usage is TRBV30 and J usage is TRBJ1-6; 8 bases line up with TRBD1. Germline assignment: CDR1 GTSNPN and CDR2 SVGIG (reference sequence). Trimming cost V 3 bases and J 0 bases; bases outside gene matches: 7. CDR3 length: 17 amino acids. CDR3 region: CAWSRDRGGSYNSPLHF. The DNA of the CDR3 is TGTGCCTGGAGCCGTGACAGGGGAGGCTCCTATAATTCACCCCTCCACTTT.

V and J are TRBV6-6 and TRBJ2-7; D is perhaps TRBD1 (5 bases). From germline, CDR1 is MNHNY and CDR2 SVGAGI (reference sequence). The CDR3 sequence is 14 residues long. Trimming took 6 bases from V and 0 from J, leaving 12 bases between them. In DNA, the CDR3 is TGTGCCAGCAGACCCACAGGTACCTCCTACGAGCAGTACTTC. Translating it yields CASRPTGTSYEQYF.

V gene TRBV5-1 combines with J gene TRBJ1-1; no reliable D call. CDR1 SGHRS and CDR2 YFSETQ come from the germline V gene. This CDR3 has 14 residues. Between the trimmed V and J ends, which lost 4 bases and 0 bases, there was a span of 10 bases. CDR3 DNA sequence: TGCGCCAGCAGCCGCTCCGGGATGAACACTGAAGCTTTCTTT. Translating gives CASSRSGMNTEAFF. The complete variable domain, with remaining parts taken from reference TRBV5-1 and TRBJ1-1, reads KAGVTQTPRYLIKTRGQQVTLSCSPISGHRSVSWYQQTPGQGLQFLFEYFSETQRNKGNFPGRFSGRQFSNSRSEMNVSTLELGDSALYLCASSRSGMNTEAFFGQGTRLTVV.

The chain uses TRBV7-9 and TRBJ2-7, with D perhaps matching TRBD1 (6 bases). From germline, CDR1 is SEHNR and CDR2 FQNEAQ (reference sequence). The CDR3 has 14 residues. The V end lost 8 bases, the J end lost 3 bases, and 17 bases lay between the germline ends. In nucleotides, the CDR3 is TGTGCCAGCGAACCGGGACAAGGGGACTACGAGCAGTACTTC. Translated: CASEPGQGDYEQYF.

This chain uses TRBV6-6 with TRBJ2-1; D unclear. Germline V gene data show CDR1 as MNHNY and CDR2 as SVGAGI (reference sequence). Trimming pared 2 bases from V and 8 bases from J, leaving 7 bases between. The CDR3 extends over 12 amino acids. CDR3 sequence (DNA): TGTGCCAGCAGTTACGAGGTCGATGAGCAGTTCTTC. The encoded protein is CASSYEVDEQFF.

This clonotype was found a few times. The chain joins TRBV10-3 to TRBJ2-3; either TRBD1 or TRBD2 may fit D (5 bases each). The germline CDR1 and CDR2 sequences are ENHRY and SYGVKD. Trimming pared 10 bases from V and 5 bases from J, leaving 22 bases between. The CDR3 is 15 amino acids. CDR3 bases: TGTGCCACCCGGGACCCCGGGCGCTGGAGAGATACGCAGTATTTT. The encoded protein is CATRDPGRWRDTQYF.

This clonotype was counted only a few times. The chain joins TRBV2 to TRBJ2-2; 8 bases agree with TRBD1. The germline gives CDR1 SNHLY, CDR2 FYNNEI. This CDR3 contains 15 residues. V shed 4 bases, J shed 5 bases, and the junction held 6 bases outside the gene matches. The CDR3, as DNA: TGTGCCAGCAGTGCTCTGGACAGGGCAACCGGGGAGCTGTTTTTT. Its translation is CASSALDRATGELFF.

This clonotype was seen only a few times. J is TRBJ2-3 and V is TRBV6-6, with D hard to call. Deletions cut 2 bases from V and 3 bases from J, with 3 bases between. Looked up from germline, CDR1 is MNHNY and CDR2 is SVGAGI (reference sequence). The CDR3 consists of 12 residues. DNA of the CDR3: TGTGCCAGCAGTTACAGGACAGATACGCAGTATTTT. Translation: CASSYRTDTQYF.

This clonotype was counted ten times or more. The chain links TRBV4-1 to TRBJ1-5; possible D gene TRBD1, 6 bases. The CDR3 is 16 amino acids. Germline V gene data show CDR1 as MGHRA and CDR2 as YSYEKL. With 1 base removed from V and 1 base from J, the gap between germline ends came to 11 bases. Here the CDR3 reads CASSQAGGLSNQPQHF. For the CDR3, the DNA is TGCGCCAGCAGCCAAGCGGGGGGGCTAAGCAATCAGCCCCAGCATTTT.

The chain links TRBV18 to TRBJ1-1; 7 nucleotides line up with TRBD1. Germline V gene data show CDR1 as KGHSH and CDR2 as LQKENI. Trimming removed 2 bases from V and 0 bases from J; junction bases left unmatched: 3. CDR3 length: 15 residues. The CDR3 loop is CASSPTTGMNTEAFF. The DNA for the CDR3 is TGTGCCAGCTCACCAACGACAGGGATGAACACTGAAGCTTTCTTT.

A few counts support this clonotype. V gene TRBV24-1 combines with J gene TRBJ2-2; TRBD1 agrees at 7 bases. V trimming: 7 bases; J trimming: 6 bases; junction bases outside the gene matches: 1. The CDR3 length is 12 residues. Germline values: CDR1 KGHDR, CDR2 SFDVKD. The CDR3 sequence: CATRTGAGELFF. The CDR3 DNA is TGTGCCACCAGAACAGGGGCCGGGGAGCTGTTTTTT.

This clonotype was detected only a few times. V gene TRBV6-1 combines with J gene TRBJ2-3; the match to TRBD2 covers 7 bases. V lost 5 bases, J lost 4 bases, and 6 bases stayed unmatched. This CDR3 contains 14 residues. CDR1 MNHNS and CDR2 SASEGT come from the germline V gene. The DNA for the CDR3 is TGTGCCAGCAGTCTGGGAGGGGTGGCAGATACGCAGTATTTT. Amino acid sequence: CASSLGGVADTQYF.

This clonotype was seen only a few times. V gene TRBV7-9 combines with J gene TRBJ2-1; D gene ambiguous. The CDR3 sequence is 16 residues long. CDR1 and CDR2 from the germline V gene are SEHNR and FQNEAQ (reference sequence). The V end lost 2 bases, the J end lost 6 bases, and 17 bases lay between the germline ends. The CDR3 region is CASSLPSGPSINEQFF. In nucleotides, the CDR3 is TGTGCCAGCAGCTTACCATCCGGGCCCAGCATCAATGAGCAGTTCTTC.

This clonotype was seen at least ten times. This chain uses TRBV5-1 with TRBJ2-7; tentatively, D is TRBD1 (5 bases). V dropped 0 bases and J dropped 3 bases, with 7 bases sitting between them. Germline values: CDR1 SGHRS, CDR2 YFSETQ. The CDR3 length is 13 residues. In DNA form, the CDR3 reads TGCGCCAGCAGCTTGGCCAGGGACTACGAGCAGTACTTC. It encodes CASSLARDYEQYF.

This clonotype was picked up a small number of times. The J gene is TRBJ2-6, the V gene TRBV24-1; 7 bases are shared with TRBD2. The junction had 3 bases not matched to a gene; V was cut back by 6 bases and J by 2 bases. The germline V gene has CDR1 KGHDR and CDR2 SFDVKD. The CDR3 is made up of 15 amino acids. The CDR3 is CATSSAGAGANVLTF. The CDR3 nucleotides are TGTGCCACCAGTTCCGCGGGGGCTGGGGCCAACGTCCTGACTTTC.

This clonotype occurred many times. J is TRBJ2-7 and V is TRBV29-1; 7 nucleotides line up with TRBD2. Germline V CDR1 and CDR2: SQVTM, ANQGSEA. V was pared by 6 bases and J by 0 bases, with 8 bases of the junction left unmatched. This CDR3 is built from 14 residues. As DNA, the CDR3 is TGCAGCGTCCGACGCGGCGGGAGCTCCTACGAGCAGTACTTC. Protein sequence: CSVRRGGSSYEQYF.

This clonotype has only a few counts. The rearrangement uses TRBV3-1 and TRBJ1-2; D remains unclear. V lost 4 bases to trimming and J lost 2 bases, with 11 bases between them. The V gene's germline CDR1 is LGHDT and CDR2 YNNKEL (reference sequence). The CDR3 loop spans 14 amino acids. In DNA, the CDR3 is TGTGCCAGCAGCCCGTCCCCCGACAACTATGGCTACACCTTC. This translates into CASSPSPDNYGYTF.

This clonotype was detected ten times or more. This rearrangement joins TRBV6-5 to TRBJ2-1; D is possibly TRBD1 (6 bases). Trimming removed 11 bases at V and 7 bases at J, with 18 bases between. This CDR3 comprises 13 residues. Germline-derived CDR1 and CDR2 are MNHEY and SVGAGI. Here the CDR3 DNA reads TGTGCCGCAAGGAGCCCGCAGGGGAATGAGCAGTTCTTC. Amino acids: CAARSPQGNEQFF.

The chain combines TRBV20-1 with TRBJ2-5; no reliable D call. The CDR3 has 13 amino acids. Trimming stripped 5 bases from V and 1 base from J, with 11 bases between. Germline CDR1 DFQATT, CDR2 SNEGSKA (reference sequence). This CDR3 reads CSALRSAQETQYF. Here the CDR3 DNA reads TGCAGTGCTCTCCGTTCAGCCCAAGAGACCCAGTACTTC.

As regards this clonotype: This may be a read error: a much more frequent sequence differs by one nucleotide. The chain is built from TRBV7-8 and TRBJ2-1, with a weak D call TRBD2 (6 bases). The CDR3 loop spans 13 amino acids. Germline V gene sequence: CDR1 SGHVS, CDR2 FQNEAQ. The CDR3 DNA reads TGTGTCAGCAGCTTACCCGGGGGCAATGAGCAGTTCTTC. Protein: CVSSLPGGNEQFF. Full variable domain (missing parts from reference TRBV7-8 and TRBJ2-1): GAGVSQSPRYKVAKRGQDVALRCDPISGHVSLFWYQQALGQGPEFLTYFQNEAQLDKSGLPSDRFFAERPEGSVSTLKIQRTQQEDSAVYLCVSSLPGGNEQFFGPGTRLTVL.

The V and J genes are TRBV24-1 and TRBJ2-6; TRBD1 aligns across 8 bases. Germline V gives CDR1 KGHDR, CDR2 SFDVKD. CDR3 length: 17 residues. V was clipped by 4 bases and J by 3 bases; unmatched bases: 7. CDR3 coding DNA: TGTGCCACCAGTGACCCAACGACAGGGGATGGGGCCAACGTCCTGACTTTC. Protein sequence: CATSDPTTGDGANVLTF.

This clonotype was seen more than once but under ten times. This chain uses TRBV10-3 with TRBJ1-6; D is unclear. CDR1 and CDR2 (germline): ENHRY, SYGVKD. This CDR3 has 17 amino acids. V was pared by 0 bases and J by 0 bases, with 9 bases between. Here the CDR3 DNA reads TGTGCCATCAGTGAGTCGGCAAAGAGCTCCTATAATTCACCCCTCCACTTT. Protein: CAISESAKSSYNSPLHF.

The V gene is TRBV19, the J gene TRBJ2-7, with D perhaps being TRBD1 or TRBD2 (6 bases each). Germline V lookup: CDR1 LNHDA, CDR2 SQIVND (reference sequence). The CDR3 contains 14 residues. V shed 2 bases and J shed 1 base, with 9 bases lying between them. The CDR3 loop reads CASSIRGRSYEQYF. CDR3 DNA sequence: TGTGCCAGTAGTATACGGGGGCGGTCCTACGAGCAGTACTTC.

This clonotype has more than one count but fewer than ten. V gene TRBV6-2 or TRBV6-3 combines with J gene TRBJ2-2; unclear D gene. CDR1 MNHEY and CDR2 SVGEGT come from the germline V gene. V was trimmed by 7 bases and J by 4 bases, leaving 13 bases between them. This CDR3 comprises 14 residues. CDR3 DNA sequence: TGTGCCAGCAACATACACGGTGGCACCGGGGAGCTGTTTTTT. Its protein is CASNIHGGTGELFF.

This clonotype has only a few counts. This chain uses TRBV20-1 with TRBJ2-1, with TRBD2 matching 8 bases. V dropped 4 bases and J dropped 3; count of bases not matched to a gene: 5. The CDR3 loop spans 14 amino acids. Per germline, CDR1 DFQATT and CDR2 SNEGSKA (reference sequence). CDR3 in DNA: TGCAGTGCTAATGCGGGGGGCTTCTACAATGAGCAGTTCTTC. Protein: CSANAGGFYNEQFF.

This clonotype was picked up many times. One end of the junction does not line up with germline, which may come from a read error. The CDR3 nucleotides read TGCGCCAGCAGTGATGGAGGGGCCTACCGCTTC. Protein sequence: CASSDGGAYRF. The chain is built from TRBV10-1 and TRBJ1-2; perhaps TRBD1 as D (5 bases). The germline gives CDR1 WNHNN, CDR2 SYGVQD (reference sequence). The CDR3 consists of 11 residues.

The chain uses TRBV15 and TRBJ2-3; 7 positions match TRBD2. The CDR3 consists of 14 residues. J lost 10 bases, V lost 0 bases, and 7 bases had no gene match. Germline V gene data show CDR1 as LNHNV and CDR2 as YYDKDF (reference sequence). The CDR3 DNA sequence: TGTGCCACCAGCAGAGATCCGGGGAGGGGAGCGCAGTATTTT. It encodes CATSRDPGRGAQYF.